There are a few counts of the clone carrying this T cell receptor beta chain. The antigen is not known. The PCR used 60 Vbeta and 13 Jbeta primers. Profiling relied on immunoSEQ multiplex PCR, and the TCRdb table lists in-frame clones only, not all of them. The table includes some 150,000 clones, approximately 80% detected once. The sample originates from a study of cytomegalovirus exposure and HLA in healthy donors. As for the study in general: A preliminary data release comprised 80 million to 95 million unique TCRs obtained from HLA-typed donors. The Caucasian-associated ancestry cluster held roughly 78% of under 450 genotyped donors.

Study-level findings and limits: In a later analysis, productive TCRs from donors in an Asian-associated ancestry cluster reportedly carried fewer N-insertions than the cohort mean. Earlier analysis looked at TCR beta V segments, and most were productive about 87% or about 30% of the time.

Germline V gene lookup returns CDR1 SGHNT and CDR2 YYREEE (reference sequence). CDR3 length: 17 amino acids. V lost 0 bases and J lost 4; bases outside the gene matches: 9. Specimen: PBMCs. The TCR originated in a man aged 30 to 39 in good health and CMV-seropositive. The chain joins TRBV5-4 to TRBJ2-1; 8 nucleotides match TRBD1. The CDR3 region is CASSLVGADRVYNEQFF. The CDR3 coding sequence is TGTGCCAGCAGCTTGGTTGGGGCGGACAGGGTTTACAATGAGCAGTTCTTC. The entire variable domain, with the rest obtained from reference TRBV5-4 and TRBJ2-1, is as follows: ETGVTQSPTHLIKTRGQQVTLRCSSQSGHNTVSWYQQALGQGPQFIFQYYREEENGRGNFPPRFSGLQFPNYSSELNVNALELDDSALYLCASSLVGADRVYNEQFFGPGTRLTVL.